This T cell receptor (beta chain) is drawn from a study of cytomegalovirus exposure and HLA in healthy donors. Study outcomes and limitations: A missense DCLRE1C variant was associated with V- and J-gene trimming of TCR beta chains in a later analysis, and an independent cohort replicated the association. A later analysis found common viral pathogens apparently linked to several of the most significant clusters.

Trimming took 6 bases from V and 4 from J; bases not matched to a gene: 10. The CDR3 totals 16 residues. The germline gives CDR1 MRHNA, CDR2 SNTAGT. PCR involved 60 Vbeta and 13 Jbeta primers. Clones were read by immunoSEQ multiplex PCR, and TCRdb kept only the in-frame ones, dropping some. The sample comprises some 120,000 clones, 60% to 70% of which are singletons, and just under 9.5% rests with the top ten. Regarding this clone: The antigen remains undetermined.

The chain combines TRBV6-4 with TRBJ2-3, with 10 bases that match TRBD1. The receptor comes from a woman aged 40 to 50 in good health and CMV-seropositive. Sequenced: PBMCs. The DNA for the CDR3 is TGTGCCAGCAGCGCAACCGGGACAGGGGTTGCAGATACGCAGTATTTT. This gives the protein CASSATGTGVADTQYF.